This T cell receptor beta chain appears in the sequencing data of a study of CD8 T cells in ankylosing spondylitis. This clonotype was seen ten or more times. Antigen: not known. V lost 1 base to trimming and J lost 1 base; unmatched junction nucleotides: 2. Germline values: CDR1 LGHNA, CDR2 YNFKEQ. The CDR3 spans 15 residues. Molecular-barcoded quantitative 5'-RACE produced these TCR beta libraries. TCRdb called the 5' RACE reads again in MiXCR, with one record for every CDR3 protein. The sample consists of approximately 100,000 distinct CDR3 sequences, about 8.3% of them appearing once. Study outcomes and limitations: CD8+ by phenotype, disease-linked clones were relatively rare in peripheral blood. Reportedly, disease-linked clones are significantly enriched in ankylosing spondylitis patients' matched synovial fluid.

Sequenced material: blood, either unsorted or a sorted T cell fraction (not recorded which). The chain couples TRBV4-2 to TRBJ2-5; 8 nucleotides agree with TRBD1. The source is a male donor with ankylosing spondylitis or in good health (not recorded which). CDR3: CASSQGTGFQETQYF. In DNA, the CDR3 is TGTGCCAGCAGCCAAGGGACAGGGTTCCAAGAGACCCAGTACTTC.